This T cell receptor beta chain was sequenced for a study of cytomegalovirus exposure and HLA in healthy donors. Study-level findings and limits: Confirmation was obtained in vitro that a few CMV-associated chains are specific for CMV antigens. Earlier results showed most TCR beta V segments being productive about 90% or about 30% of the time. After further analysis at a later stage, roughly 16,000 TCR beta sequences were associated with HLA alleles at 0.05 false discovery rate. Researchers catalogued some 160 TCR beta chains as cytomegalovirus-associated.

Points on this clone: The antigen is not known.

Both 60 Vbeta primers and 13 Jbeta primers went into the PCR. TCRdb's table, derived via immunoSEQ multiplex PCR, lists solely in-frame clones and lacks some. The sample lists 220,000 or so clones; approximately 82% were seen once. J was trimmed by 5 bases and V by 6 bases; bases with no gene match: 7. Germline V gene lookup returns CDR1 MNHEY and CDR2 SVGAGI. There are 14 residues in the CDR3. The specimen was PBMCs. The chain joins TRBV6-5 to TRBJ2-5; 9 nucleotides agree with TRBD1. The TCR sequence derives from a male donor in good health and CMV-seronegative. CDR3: CASSGQGPGETQYF. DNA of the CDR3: TGTGCCAGCAGCGGACAGGGGCCGGGGGAGACCCAGTACTTC.